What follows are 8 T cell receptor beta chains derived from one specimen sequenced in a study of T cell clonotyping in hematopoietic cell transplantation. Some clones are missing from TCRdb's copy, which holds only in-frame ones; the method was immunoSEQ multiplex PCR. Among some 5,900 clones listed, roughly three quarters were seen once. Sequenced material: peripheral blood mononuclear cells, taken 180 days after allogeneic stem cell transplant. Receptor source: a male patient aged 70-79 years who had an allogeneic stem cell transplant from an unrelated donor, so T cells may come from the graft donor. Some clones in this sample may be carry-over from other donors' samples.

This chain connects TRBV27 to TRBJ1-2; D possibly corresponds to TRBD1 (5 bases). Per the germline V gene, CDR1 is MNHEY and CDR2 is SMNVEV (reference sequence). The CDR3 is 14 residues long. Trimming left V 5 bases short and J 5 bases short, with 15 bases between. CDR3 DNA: TGTGCCAGCAGTGAAACGCCCCGGGGGTATGGCTACACCTTC. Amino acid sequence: CASSETPRGYGYTF.

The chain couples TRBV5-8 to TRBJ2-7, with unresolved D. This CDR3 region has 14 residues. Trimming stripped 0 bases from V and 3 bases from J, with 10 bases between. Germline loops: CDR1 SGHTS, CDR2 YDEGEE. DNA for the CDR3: TGTGCCAGCAGCTTGGAAGGTGGTGTCTACGAGCAGTACTTC. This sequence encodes CASSLEGGVYEQYF. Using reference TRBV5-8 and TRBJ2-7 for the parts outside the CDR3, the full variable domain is EAGVTQSPTHLIKTRGQQATLRCSPISGHTSVYWYQQALGLGLQFLLWYDEGEERNRGNFPPRFSGRQFPNYSSELNVNALELEDSALYLCASSLEGGVYEQYFGPGTRLTVT.

CDR3 nucleotides: TGTGCCAGCAGCCAGGGGCAGGGGGCAATGAACACTGAAGCTTTCTTT. Translated, it gives CASSQGQGAMNTEAFF. The chain recombines TRBV7-9 with TRBJ1-1; TRBD1 agrees at 8 bases. Trimming took 5 bases from V and 0 from J; bases not matched to a gene: 8. Per the germline V gene, CDR1 is SEHNR and CDR2 is FQNEAQ (reference sequence). This CDR3 is built from 16 residues.

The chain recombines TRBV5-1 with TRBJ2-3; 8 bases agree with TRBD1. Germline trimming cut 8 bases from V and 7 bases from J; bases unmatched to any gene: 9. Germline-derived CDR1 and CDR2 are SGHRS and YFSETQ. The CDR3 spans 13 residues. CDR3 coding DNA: TGCGCCAGTTCGGACAGGGCCGGGAATACGCAGTATTTT. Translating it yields CASSDRAGNTQYF.

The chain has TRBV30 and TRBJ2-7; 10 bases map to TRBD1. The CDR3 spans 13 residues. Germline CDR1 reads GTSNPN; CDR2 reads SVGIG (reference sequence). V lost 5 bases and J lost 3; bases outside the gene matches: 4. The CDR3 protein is CAWGRDRGYEQYF. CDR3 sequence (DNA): TGTGCCTGGGGGAGGGACAGGGGCTACGAGCAGTACTTC.

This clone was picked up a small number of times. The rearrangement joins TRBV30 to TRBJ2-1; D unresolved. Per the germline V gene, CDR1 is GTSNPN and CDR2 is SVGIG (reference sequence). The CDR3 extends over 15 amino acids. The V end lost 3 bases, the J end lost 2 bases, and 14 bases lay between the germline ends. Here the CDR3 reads CAWRSKSGTYNEQFF. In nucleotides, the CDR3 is TGTGCCTGGAGAAGCAAATCGGGCACCTACAATGAGCAGTTCTTC.

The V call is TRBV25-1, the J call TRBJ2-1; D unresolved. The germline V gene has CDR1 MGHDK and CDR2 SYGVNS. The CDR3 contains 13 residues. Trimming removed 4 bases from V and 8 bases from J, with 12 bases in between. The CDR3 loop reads CASSGYERDEQFF. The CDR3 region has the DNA TGTGCCAGCAGTGGCTATGAAAGAGATGAGCAGTTCTTC.

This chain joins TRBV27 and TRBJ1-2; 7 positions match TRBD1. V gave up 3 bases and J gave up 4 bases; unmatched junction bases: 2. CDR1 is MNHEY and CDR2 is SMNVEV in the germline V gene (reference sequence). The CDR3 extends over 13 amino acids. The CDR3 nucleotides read TGTGCCAGCAGTTTTGGACAGGCCTATGGCTACACCTTC. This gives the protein CASSFGQAYGYTF.